Each of the 14 T cell receptor beta chains below was sequenced from the same sample in a study of Ad26.COV2.S vaccination and SARS-CoV-2 variants. Method: immunoSEQ multiplex PCR; TCRdb's copy keeps in-frame clones and lacks some. The sample yields fewer than 500,000 clones, less than 95% seen once. Treatment of the sample: some 20 received Ad26.COV2.S at low or high dose, single or two shots; several received placebo; per-sample allocation not given. Material that was analyzed had been drawn on day 63 after the first vaccine or placebo injection. Material: peripheral blood, obtained in a trial of Ad26.COV2.S vaccine versus placebo. The receptors were gathered from a person between 18 and 65 years old who received the Ad26.COV2.S COVID-19 vaccine or a placebo.

This chain uses TRBV4-1 with TRBJ1-4, with D unclear. V was shortened by 4 bases and J by 0 bases, with 9 bases between the two germline ends. Germline values: CDR1 MGHRA, CDR2 YSYEKL. This CDR3 region has 15 residues. This CDR3 reads CASSLISPTNEKLFF. The DNA of the CDR3 is TGCGCCAGCAGCCTTATCAGTCCAACTAATGAAAAACTGTTTTTT.

This chain links TRBV21-1 with TRBJ2-3; the DNA was not compared with TRBD2, the D call given in the table. TRBV21-1 is tagged as a pseudogene. The CDR3 covers 15 residues. The CDR3 sequence is CASSNWTQQPDTQYF. CDR3 bases: TGTGCCAGCAGCAACTGGACTCAGCAGCCCGATACGCAGTATTTT.

V and J are TRBV27 and TRBJ1-4; no definite D call. This CDR3 has 14 amino acids. Germline V gene data show CDR1 as MNHEY and CDR2 as SMNVEV (reference sequence). The V gene lost 2 bases and the J gene lost 6 bases, with 10 bases spanning the gap. The chain's CDR3 is CASSLKGRDEKLFF. The DNA of the CDR3 is TGTGCCAGCAGTTTAAAGGGTCGAGATGAAAAACTGTTTTTT.

The chain links TRBV18 to TRBJ2-4; 7 nucleotides match TRBD1. The CDR3 runs 16 residues. The V and J ends lost 0 bases and 0 bases, in that order; junction bases with no gene match: 2. Germline V gene data show CDR1 as KGHSH and CDR2 as LQKENI. This CDR3 is CASSPPGQLAKNIQYF. As DNA, the CDR3 is TGTGCCAGCTCACCACCGGGACAGTTAGCCAAAAACATTCAGTACTTC. The full variable domain, completed using reference TRBV18 and TRBJ2-4, is NAGVMQNPRHLVRRRGQEARLRCSPMKGHSHVYWYRQLPEEGLKFMVYLQKENIIDESGMPKERFSAEFPKEGPSILRIQQVVRGDSAAYFCASSPPGQLAKNIQYFGAGTRLSVL.

This chain links TRBV9 with TRBJ1-5; D not resolved. The CDR3 contains 13 residues. Germline CDR1 SGDLS, CDR2 YYNGEE. The V and J ends lost 0 bases and 1 base respectively, with 2 bases between them. The DNA for the CDR3 is TGTGCCAGCAGCGTAGCCAGCAATCAGCCCCAGCATTTT. Its protein product is CASSVASNQPQHF. Complete variable domain (other parts from reference TRBV9 and TRBJ1-5): DSGVTQTPKHLITATGQRVTLRCSPRSGDLSVYWYQQSLDQGLQFLIQYYNGEERAKGNILERFSAQQFPDLHSELNLSSLELGDSALYFCASSVASNQPQHFGDGTRLSIL.

V is TRBV30 and J is TRBJ2-1, with a possible D match to TRBD2 (5 bases). The CDR3 runs 17 residues. In germline, CDR1 is GTSNPN, CDR2 SVGIG (reference sequence). Between the trimmed V and J ends, which lost 1 base and 5 bases, there was a span of 21 bases. CDR3 nucleotides: TGTGCCTGGAGTGGCCCGTTTCGAAGCGGCCTCAACAATGAGCAGTTCTTC. This codes for CAWSGPFRSGLNNEQFF.

This sequence joins TRBV28 and TRBJ1-6; D ambiguous. V was pared by 6 bases and J by 0 bases, with 18 bases between. Germline V gene lookup returns CDR1 MDHEN and CDR2 SYDVKM. The CDR3 sequence is 18 residues long. CDR3 sequence (DNA): TGTGCCAGCAGATATCCGGAGAGCGGAGGCTCCTATAATTCACCCCTCCACTTT. It specifies CASRYPESGGSYNSPLHF.

This chain connects TRBV11-2 to TRBJ1-1; TRBD1 matches at 12 bases. The CDR3 loop spans 15 amino acids. Trimming removed 5 bases from V and 3 bases from J; junction bases left unmatched: 4. The germline CDR1 and CDR2 sequences are SGHAT and FQNNGV. The CDR3 DNA reads TGTGCCAGCAGCCGGGACAGGGGGCTCTACACTGAAGCTTTCTTT. Protein sequence: CASSRDRGLYTEAFF.

The chain is built from TRBV2 and TRBJ2-5, with TRBD2 as a possible D gene (5 bases). The CDR3 is made up of 17 amino acids. The V end was cut by 0 bases, the J end by 0 bases, with 14 bases between. Germline V gene sequence: CDR1 SNHLY, CDR2 FYNNEI. This CDR3 reads CASSEALRERDQETQYF. DNA of the CDR3: TGTGCCAGCAGTGAAGCGCTTCGGGAAAGGGACCAAGAGACCCAGTACTTC.

This chain joins TRBV27 and TRBJ1-6; TRBD1 is a possible D gene (6 bases). V shed 0 bases and J shed 8 bases, with 11 bases lying between them. Per the germline V gene, CDR1 is MNHEY and CDR2 is SMNVEV (reference sequence). The CDR3 is 15 amino acids. As DNA, the CDR3 is TGTGCCAGCAGTTTATCCAGGGGACGGGATTCACCCCTCCACTTT. Translating gives CASSLSRGRDSPLHF.

The rearrangement joins TRBV9 to TRBJ2-1; D ambiguous. CDR1 is SGDLS, CDR2 YYNGEE, per germline. The CDR3 length is 14 residues. V lost 4 bases to trimming and J lost 0 bases, with 8 bases between them. CDR3 coding DNA: TGTGCCAGCAGCTTGTTCGGCTCCTACAATGAGCAGTTCTTC. Its translation is CASSLFGSYNEQFF.

The chain joins TRBV5-1 to TRBJ2-1; D gene unclear. Germline V gene lookup returns CDR1 SGHRS and CDR2 YFSETQ. This CDR3 has 13 amino acids. V was pared by 3 bases and J by 8 bases, with 12 bases between. CDR3 DNA sequence: TGCGCCAGCAGCTGGACCGACGACGATGAGCAGTTCTTC. It yields the protein CASSWTDDDEQFF.

In its sample, this clone is medium-sized. The J gene is TRBJ1-3, the V gene TRBV15; the D is unclear. Germline loops: CDR1 LNHNV, CDR2 YYDKDF (reference sequence). With 5 bases removed from V and 1 base from J, the gap between germline ends came to 15 bases. The CDR3 has 16 amino acids. CDR3 nucleotide sequence: TGTGCCACCAGCTCGGGCCGATCCCGTTCTGGAAACACCATATATTTT. Translation gives CATSSGRSRSGNTIYF.

The chain is built from TRBV13 and TRBJ2-7; D remains unclear. V was trimmed by 0 bases and J by 7 bases, leaving 19 bases between them. Germline V lookup: CDR1 PRHDT, CDR2 FYEKMQ (reference sequence). The CDR3 is 16 amino acids. CDR3 sequence (DNA): TGTGCCAGCAGCTTAGGCCCCGGGCTCTTCTCAGAAGAGCAGTACTTC. Its translation: CASSLGPGLFSEEQYF. The full variable domain, completed using reference TRBV13 and TRBJ2-7, is AAGVIQSPRHLIKEKRETATLKCYPIPRHDTVYWYQQGPGQDPQFLISFYEKMQSDKGSIPDRFSAQQFSDYHSELNMSSLELGDSALYFCASSLGPGLFSEEQYFGPGTRLTVT.